Listed below are T cell receptor beta chains from one sample, sequenced in a study of neurological immune-mediated disorders. TCRdb ran MiXCR on the 5' RACE reads and lists one entry per CDR3 protein. The top ten hold around 23% of the sample, which has some 31,000 distinct CDR3 sequences, 4% to 5.5% seen once. The sequencing input was PBMCs. These receptors were collected from a man aged 18-30 years in good health. The CDR3 runs from the conserved cysteine through the conserved F or W. D genes are given only for firm matches. Clone sizes are shown as how often the clone was seen (once, few, many) or a class if it is expanded.

d_call	j_call	cdr3_length	clone_size	v_call	cdr3_nt	cdr3_aa
.	TRBJ1-1	14	many	TRBV20-1	TGCAGTGCTACCCTTGGAGGGCAGGGCACTGAAGCTTTCTTT	CSATLGGQGTEAFF
.	TRBJ1-2	15	many	TRBV6-5	TGTGCCAGCACCCCGGGAAGGGATTGGGACTATGGCTACACCTTC	CASTPGRDWDYGYTF
.	TRBJ1-4	14	many	TRBV5-1	TGCGCCAGCAGCTTGGCCAGGGGAGATGAAAAACTGTTTTTT	CASSLARGDEKLFF
.	TRBJ1-1	15	many	TRBV3-1	TGTGCCAGCAGCCCGGGAGGGACCCTTTACACTGAAGCTTTCTTT	CASSPGGTLYTEAFF
.	TRBJ1-4	15	many	TRBV7-2	TGTGCCAGCAGCTCCCGGGGAGATTCGAATGAAAAACTGTTTTTT	CASSSRGDSNEKLFF
TRBD1	TRBJ1-4	17	many	TRBV20-1	TGCAGTGCTAGAGATTGGCGATCGGGACAGGGAAATGAAAAACTGTTTTTT	CSARDWRSGQGNEKLFF
TRBD1	TRBJ2-1	18	many	TRBV3-1	TGTGCCAGCAGCCAAGATATCGGGACAGGGCGAGCCTACAATGAGCAGTTCTTC	CASSQDIGTGRAYNEQFF
.	TRBJ2-1	13	medium-sized	TRBV7-2	TGTGCCAGCAGCTTATCCAGAGAGGCTGAGCAGTTCTTC	CASSLSREAEQFF
.	TRBJ1-5	14	many	TRBV5-1	TGCGCCAGCAGCTTGTTAGGGGGGAATCAGCCCCAGCATTTT	CASSLLGGNQPQHF
.	TRBJ1-1	14	many	TRBV20-1	TGCAGTGCTGGAGGGGAGGGGTGGGACACTGAAGCTTTCTTT	CSAGGEGWDTEAFF
.	TRBJ1-6	15	many	TRBV20-1	TGCAGTGCTACTCACCTAAAGAGGGGGGATTCACCCCTCCACTTT	CSATHLKRGDSPLHF
.	TRBJ2-3	13	many	TRBV20-1	TGCAGTGTGGTTGAAGGGAGGAGCGATACGCAGTATTTT	CSVVEGRSDTQYF